A selection of T cell receptor beta chains follows, all from one sample in a study of cytomegalovirus exposure and HLA in healthy donors. The method was immunoSEQ multiplex PCR; TCRdb's version includes in-frame clones alone and lacks a portion of them. The table lists 95,000 to 100,000 clones, over 65% of them singletons. Sequencing was done on a sample of PBMCs. The receptors originated from a woman aged 55 to 70 in good health and CMV-seronegative. Each CDR3 is given with its conserved first and last residue.

v_gene,j_gene,CDR3aa
TRBV20-1,TRBJ1-1,CSVNRKTEAFF
TRBV5-1,TRBJ2-2,CASSLSGTNTGELFF
TRBV9,TRBJ2-6,CASSLVGGVLTF
TRBV7-2,TRBJ1-1,CASSSNIATEAFF
TRBV14,TRBJ2-7,CASSQDLGSEQYF
TRBV7-7,TRBJ2-1,CASSPGIATYNEQFF
TRBV2,TRBJ2-3,CASSGDGTVTQYF
TRBV28,TRBJ1-3,CASRPTGSGNTIYF
TRBV4-3,TRBJ2-5,CASGLDRGKTQYF
TRBV5-1,TRBJ1-1,CASSLTMNTEAFF
TRBV5-6,TRBJ1-1,CASSSGFEAFF
TRBV30,TRBJ2-1,CAWHGGAGYNEQFF